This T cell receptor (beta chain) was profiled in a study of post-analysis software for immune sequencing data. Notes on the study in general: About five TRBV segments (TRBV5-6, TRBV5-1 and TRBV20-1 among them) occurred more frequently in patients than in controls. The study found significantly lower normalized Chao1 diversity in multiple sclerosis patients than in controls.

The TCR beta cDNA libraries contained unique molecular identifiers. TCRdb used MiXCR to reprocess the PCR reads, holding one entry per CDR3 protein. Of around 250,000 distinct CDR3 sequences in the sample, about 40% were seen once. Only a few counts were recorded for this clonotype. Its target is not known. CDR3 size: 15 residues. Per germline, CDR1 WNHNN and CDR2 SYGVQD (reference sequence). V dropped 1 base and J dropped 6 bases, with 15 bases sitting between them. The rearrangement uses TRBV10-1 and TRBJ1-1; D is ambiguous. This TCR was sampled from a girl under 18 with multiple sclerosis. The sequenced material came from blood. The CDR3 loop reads CASSELEGGPPEAFF. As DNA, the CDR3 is TGCGCCAGCAGTGAGTTGGAAGGCGGGCCTCCTGAAGCTTTCTTT.